This T cell receptor (beta chain) is drawn from a study of T cell repertoires in cytomegalovirus infection. Trimming left V 5 bases short and J 2 bases short, with 13 bases between. CDR3 length equals 15 residues. In TCRdb, the reads were re-called with MiXCR into one record per CDR3 protein. The sample contains 150,000 to 200,000 distinct CDR3 sequences, around an eighth of which appear only once. Notes on the study in general: Summed frequency of shared TCR beta families picked out CMV carriers who also had the relevant HLA. It was HLA-C-restricted CMV-specific TCR beta clonotypes that dominated the response ex vivo.

This clonotype was counted many times. Antigen unknown. The chain joins TRBV12-3 or TRBV12-4 to TRBJ1-5, with unresolved D. This TCR derives from a human donor in good health (CMV status not recorded). Some clones in this sample may be carry-over from other donors' samples. The sample consisted of PBMCs. CDR3: CASSTLSRGNQPQHF. DNA of the CDR3: TGTGCCAGCAGTACCCTGAGTAGGGGCAATCAGCCCCAGCATTTT.